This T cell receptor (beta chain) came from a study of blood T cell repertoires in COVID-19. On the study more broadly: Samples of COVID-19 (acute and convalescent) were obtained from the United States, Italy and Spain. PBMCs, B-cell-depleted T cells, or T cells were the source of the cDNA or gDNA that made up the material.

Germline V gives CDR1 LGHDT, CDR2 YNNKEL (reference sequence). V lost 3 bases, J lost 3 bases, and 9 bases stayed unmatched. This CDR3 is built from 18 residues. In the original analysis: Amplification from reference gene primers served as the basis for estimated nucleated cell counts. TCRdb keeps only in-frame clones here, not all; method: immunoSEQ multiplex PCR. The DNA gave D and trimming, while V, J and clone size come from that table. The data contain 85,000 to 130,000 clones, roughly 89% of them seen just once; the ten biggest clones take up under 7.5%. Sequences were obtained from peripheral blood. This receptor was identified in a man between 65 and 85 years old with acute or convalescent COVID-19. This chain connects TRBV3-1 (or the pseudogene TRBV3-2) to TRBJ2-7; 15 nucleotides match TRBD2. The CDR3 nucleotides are TGTGCCAGCAGCCACCGGACTAGCGGGAGGGGTGGGGGCTACGAGCAGTACTTC. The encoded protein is CASSHRTSGRGGGYEQYF.